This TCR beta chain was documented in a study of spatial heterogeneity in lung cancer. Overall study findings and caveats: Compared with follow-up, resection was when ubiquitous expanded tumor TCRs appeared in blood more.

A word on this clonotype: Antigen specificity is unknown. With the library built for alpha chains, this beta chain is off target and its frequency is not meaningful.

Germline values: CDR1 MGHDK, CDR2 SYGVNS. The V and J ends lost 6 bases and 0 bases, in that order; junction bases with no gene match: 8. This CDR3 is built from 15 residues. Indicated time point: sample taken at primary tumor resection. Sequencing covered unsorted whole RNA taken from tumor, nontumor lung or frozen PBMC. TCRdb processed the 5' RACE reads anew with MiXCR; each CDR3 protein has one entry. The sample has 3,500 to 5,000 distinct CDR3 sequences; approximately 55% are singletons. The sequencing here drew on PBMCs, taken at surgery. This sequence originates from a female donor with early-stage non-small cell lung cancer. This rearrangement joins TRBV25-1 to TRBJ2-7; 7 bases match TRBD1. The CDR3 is CASRTWGQSSYEQYF. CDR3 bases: TGTGCCAGCAGGACGTGGGGACAGAGCTCCTACGAGCAGTACTTC.